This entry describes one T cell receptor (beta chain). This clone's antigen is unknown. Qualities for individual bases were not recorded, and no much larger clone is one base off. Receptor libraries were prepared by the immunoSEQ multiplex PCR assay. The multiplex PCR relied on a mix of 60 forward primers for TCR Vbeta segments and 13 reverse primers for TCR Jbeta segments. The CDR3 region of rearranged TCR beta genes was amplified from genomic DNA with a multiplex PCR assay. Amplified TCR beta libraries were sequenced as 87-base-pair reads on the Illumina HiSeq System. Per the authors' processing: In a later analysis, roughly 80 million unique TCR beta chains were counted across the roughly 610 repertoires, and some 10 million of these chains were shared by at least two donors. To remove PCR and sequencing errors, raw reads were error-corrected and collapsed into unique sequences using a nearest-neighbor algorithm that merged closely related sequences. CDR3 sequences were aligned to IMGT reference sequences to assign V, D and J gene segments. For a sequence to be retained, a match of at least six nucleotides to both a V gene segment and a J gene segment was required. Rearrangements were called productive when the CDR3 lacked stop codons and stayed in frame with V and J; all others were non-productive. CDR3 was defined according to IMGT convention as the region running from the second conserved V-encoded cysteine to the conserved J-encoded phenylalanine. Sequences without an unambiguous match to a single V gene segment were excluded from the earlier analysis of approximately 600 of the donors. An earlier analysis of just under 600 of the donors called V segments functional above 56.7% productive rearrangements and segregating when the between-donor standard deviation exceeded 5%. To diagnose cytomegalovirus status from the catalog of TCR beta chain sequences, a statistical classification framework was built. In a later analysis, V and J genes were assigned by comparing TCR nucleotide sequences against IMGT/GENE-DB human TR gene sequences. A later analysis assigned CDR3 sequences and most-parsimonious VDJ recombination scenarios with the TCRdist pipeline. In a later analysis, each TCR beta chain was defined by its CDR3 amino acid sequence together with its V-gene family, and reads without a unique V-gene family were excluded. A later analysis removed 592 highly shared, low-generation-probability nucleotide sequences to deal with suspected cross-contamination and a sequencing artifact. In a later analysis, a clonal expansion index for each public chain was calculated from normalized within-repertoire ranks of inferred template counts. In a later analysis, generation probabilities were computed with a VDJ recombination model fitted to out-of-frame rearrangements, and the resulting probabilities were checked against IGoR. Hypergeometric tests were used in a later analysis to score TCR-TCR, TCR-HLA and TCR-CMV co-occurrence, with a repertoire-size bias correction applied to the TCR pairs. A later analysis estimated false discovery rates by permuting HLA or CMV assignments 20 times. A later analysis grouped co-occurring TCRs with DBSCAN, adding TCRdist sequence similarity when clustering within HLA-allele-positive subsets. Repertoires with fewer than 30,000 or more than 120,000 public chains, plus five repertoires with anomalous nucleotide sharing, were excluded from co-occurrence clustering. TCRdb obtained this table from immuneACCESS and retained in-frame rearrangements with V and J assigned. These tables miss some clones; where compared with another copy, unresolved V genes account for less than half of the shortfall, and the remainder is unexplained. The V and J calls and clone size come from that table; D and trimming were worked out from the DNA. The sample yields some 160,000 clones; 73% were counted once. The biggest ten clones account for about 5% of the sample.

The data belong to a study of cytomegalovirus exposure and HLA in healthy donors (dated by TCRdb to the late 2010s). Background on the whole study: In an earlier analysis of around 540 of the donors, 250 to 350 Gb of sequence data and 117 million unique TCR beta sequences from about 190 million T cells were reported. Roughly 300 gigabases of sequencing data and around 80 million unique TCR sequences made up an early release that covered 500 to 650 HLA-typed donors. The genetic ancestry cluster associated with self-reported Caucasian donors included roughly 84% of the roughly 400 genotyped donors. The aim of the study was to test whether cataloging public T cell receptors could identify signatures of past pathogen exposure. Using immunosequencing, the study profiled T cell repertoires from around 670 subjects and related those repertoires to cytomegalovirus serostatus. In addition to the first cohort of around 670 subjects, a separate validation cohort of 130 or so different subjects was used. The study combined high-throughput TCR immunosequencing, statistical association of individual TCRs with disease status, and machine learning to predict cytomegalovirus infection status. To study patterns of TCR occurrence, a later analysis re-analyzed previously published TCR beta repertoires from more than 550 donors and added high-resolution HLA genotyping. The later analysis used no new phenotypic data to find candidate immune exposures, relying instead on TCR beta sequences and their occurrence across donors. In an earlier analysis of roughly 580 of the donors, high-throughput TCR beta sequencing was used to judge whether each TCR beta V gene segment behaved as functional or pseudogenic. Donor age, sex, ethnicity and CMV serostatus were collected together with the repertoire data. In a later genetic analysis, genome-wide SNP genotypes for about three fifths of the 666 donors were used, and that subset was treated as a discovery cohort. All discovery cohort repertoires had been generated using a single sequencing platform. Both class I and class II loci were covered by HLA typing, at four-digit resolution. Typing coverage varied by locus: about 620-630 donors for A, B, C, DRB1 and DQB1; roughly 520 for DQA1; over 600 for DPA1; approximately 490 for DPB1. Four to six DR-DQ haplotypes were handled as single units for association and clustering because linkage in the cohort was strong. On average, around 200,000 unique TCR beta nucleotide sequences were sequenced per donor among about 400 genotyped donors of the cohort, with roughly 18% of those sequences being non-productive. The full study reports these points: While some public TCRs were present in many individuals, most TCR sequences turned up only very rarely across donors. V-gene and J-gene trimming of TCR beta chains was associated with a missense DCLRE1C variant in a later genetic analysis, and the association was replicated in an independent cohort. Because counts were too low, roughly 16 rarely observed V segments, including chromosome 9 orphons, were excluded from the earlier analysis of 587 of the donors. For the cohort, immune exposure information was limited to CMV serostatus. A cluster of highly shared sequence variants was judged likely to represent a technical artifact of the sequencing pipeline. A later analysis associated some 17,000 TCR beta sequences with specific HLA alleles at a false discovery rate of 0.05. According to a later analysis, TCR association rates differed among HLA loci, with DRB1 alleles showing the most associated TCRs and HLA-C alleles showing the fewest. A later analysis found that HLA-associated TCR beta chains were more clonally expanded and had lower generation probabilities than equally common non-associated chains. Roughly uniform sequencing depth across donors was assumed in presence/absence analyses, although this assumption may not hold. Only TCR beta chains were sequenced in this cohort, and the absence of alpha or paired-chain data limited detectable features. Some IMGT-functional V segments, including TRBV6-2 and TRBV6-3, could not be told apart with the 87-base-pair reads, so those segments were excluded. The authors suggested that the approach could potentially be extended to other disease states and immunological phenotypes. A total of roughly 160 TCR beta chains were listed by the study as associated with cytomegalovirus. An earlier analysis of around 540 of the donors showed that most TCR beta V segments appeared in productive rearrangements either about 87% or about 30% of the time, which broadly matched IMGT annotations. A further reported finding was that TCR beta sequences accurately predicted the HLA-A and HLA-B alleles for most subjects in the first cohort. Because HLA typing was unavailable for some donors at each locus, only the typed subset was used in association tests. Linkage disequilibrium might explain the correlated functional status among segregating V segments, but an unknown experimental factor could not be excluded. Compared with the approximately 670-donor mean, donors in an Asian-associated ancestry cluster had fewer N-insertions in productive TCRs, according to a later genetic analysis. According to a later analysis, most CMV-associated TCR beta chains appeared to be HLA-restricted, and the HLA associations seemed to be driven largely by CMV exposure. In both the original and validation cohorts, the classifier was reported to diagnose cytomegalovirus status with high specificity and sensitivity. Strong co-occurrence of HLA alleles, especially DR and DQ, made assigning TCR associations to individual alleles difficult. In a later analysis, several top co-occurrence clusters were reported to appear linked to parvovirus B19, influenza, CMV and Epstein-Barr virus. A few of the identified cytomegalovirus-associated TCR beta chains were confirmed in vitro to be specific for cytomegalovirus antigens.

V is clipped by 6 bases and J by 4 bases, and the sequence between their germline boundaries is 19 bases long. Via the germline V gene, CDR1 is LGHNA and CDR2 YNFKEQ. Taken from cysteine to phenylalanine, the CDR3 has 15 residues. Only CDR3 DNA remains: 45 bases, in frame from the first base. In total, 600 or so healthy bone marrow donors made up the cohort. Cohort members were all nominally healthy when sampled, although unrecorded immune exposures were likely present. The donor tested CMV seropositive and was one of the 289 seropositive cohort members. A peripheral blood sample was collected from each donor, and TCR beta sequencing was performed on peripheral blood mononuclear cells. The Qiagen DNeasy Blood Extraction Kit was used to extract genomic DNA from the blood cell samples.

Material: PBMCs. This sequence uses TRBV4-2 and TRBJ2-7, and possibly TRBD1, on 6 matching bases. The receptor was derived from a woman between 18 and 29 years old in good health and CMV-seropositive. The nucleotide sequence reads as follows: TGTGCCAGCAGGCTGGGGGCCCAAGAACCTTACGAGCAGTACTTC. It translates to CASRLGAQEPYEQYF.